Below, 24 T cell receptor beta chains from the same sample are listed, as sequenced in a study of CD8 T cells in ankylosing spondylitis. TCRdb redid the calling of the 5' RACE reads with MiXCR, one entry per CDR3 protein. Altogether 150,000 to 200,000 distinct CDR3 sequences are present, roughly a third being singletons, with the ten largest covering around 6.2%. The source material was synovial fluid, either unsorted or a sorted T cell fraction (not recorded which). The receptor set was obtained from a male donor with ankylosing spondylitis.

V and J are TRBV20-1 and TRBJ2-3, with 8 bases lining up with TRBD1. This CDR3 has 12 residues. Per the germline V gene, CDR1 is DFQATT and CDR2 is SNEGSKA (reference sequence). CDR3 sequence (DNA): TGCAGAGCGGACAGGGAAGGAAATACGCAGTATTTT. Translation: CRADREGNTQYF.

The CDR3 spells CASSYAETKDTQYF. CDR3 coding DNA: TGTGCCAGCAGTTACGCCGAAACAAAAGATACGCAGTATTTT. The chain has TRBV6-5 and TRBJ2-3; no firm D call. The CDR3 spans 14 residues. Germline assignment: CDR1 MNHEY and CDR2 SVGAGI. V shed 2 bases and J shed 5 bases, with 11 bases lying between them.

This clonotype was detected once. The rearrangement uses TRBV18 and TRBJ1-2; the D gene is possibly TRBD1 (5 bases). The V and J ends lost 3 bases and 6 bases respectively, with 20 bases between them. The germline V gene encodes CDR1 KGHSH and CDR2 LQKENI. CDR3 length: 16 amino acids. The CDR3 here is CASSPSGHPQMDGYTF. CDR3 in DNA: TGTGCCAGCTCACCTTCTGGACACCCCCAGATGGATGGCTACACCTTC.

This clonotype was recorded a few times. The rearrangement links TRBV10-3 to TRBJ2-5; TRBD2 agrees at 7 bases. The CDR3 is made up of 15 amino acids. The J segment lost 1 base and the V segment lost 4 bases, leaving 6 bases of the junction unmatched. Per germline, CDR1 ENHRY and CDR2 SYGVKD. CDR3 amino acids: CAISGDPGGQETQYF. Here the CDR3 DNA reads TGTGCCATCAGTGGAGACCCGGGGGGCCAAGAGACCCAGTACTTC.

In this sample, this clonotype turned up once. The chain employs TRBV20-1 and TRBJ2-3; 8 positions match TRBD2. Germline assignment: CDR1 DFQATT and CDR2 SNEGSKA (reference sequence). The V gene end was trimmed by 6 bases and the J gene end by 1 base; junction bases not matched to a gene: 6. The CDR3 runs to 14 residues. The CDR3 sequence: CSATAGGGTDTQYF. CDR3 coding DNA: TGCAGTGCCACCGCGGGGGGCGGCACAGATACGCAGTATTTT.

This clonotype was seen ten or more times. As DNA, the CDR3 is TGTGCCAGCAGCCATGTAGGGAACACCGGGGAGCTGTTTTTT. Translated, it gives CASSHVGNTGELFF. The V call is TRBV4-2, the J call TRBJ2-2; no clear D gene. There are 14 residues in the CDR3. Trimming stripped 3 bases from V and 1 base from J, with 6 bases between. Per germline, CDR1 LGHNA and CDR2 YNFKEQ.

This clonotype has just a few counts. In nucleotides, the CDR3 is TGTGCCAGCAGCTTATCGGGGGCCGGTAGAGACATTCAGTACTTC. This translates into CASSLSGAGRDIQYF. The J gene is TRBJ2-4, the V gene TRBV7-2; D tentatively reads TRBD1 or TRBD2 (6 bases each). Trimming pared 2 bases from V and 8 bases from J, leaving 16 bases between. The CDR3 consists of 15 residues. Germline V gives CDR1 SGHTA, CDR2 FQGNSA. Filled out from reference TRBV7-2 and TRBJ2-4, the complete variable domain reads GAGVSQSPSNKVTEKGKDVELRCDPISGHTALYWYRQSLGQGLEFLIYFQGNSAPDKSGLPSDRFSAERTGGSVSTLTIQRTQQEDSAVYLCASSLSGAGRDIQYFGAGTRLSVL.

This chain links TRBV10-3 with TRBJ2-3; tentative D call: TRBD1 (6 bases). Trimming cost V 11 bases and J 5 bases, with 20 bases left between them. The germline CDR1 and CDR2 sequences are ENHRY and SYGVKD. The CDR3 contains 14 residues. The CDR3 bases are TGTGCCGTCTCGTCAGGGGCCCGCAAAGATACGCAGTATTTT. This translates into CAVSSGARKDTQYF.

This clonotype was seen ten or more times. This chain connects TRBV12-3 or TRBV12-4 to TRBJ2-6, with unresolved D. V lost 8 bases to trimming and J lost 0 bases, with 11 bases between them. The CDR3 has 15 residues. CDR3 sequence: CASGQTYSGANVLTF. Here the CDR3 DNA reads TGTGCCAGCGGGCAGACTTACTCTGGGGCCAACGTCCTGACTTTC.

This chain connects TRBV5-5 to TRBJ2-7, with a tentative D call TRBD1 (5 bases). The CDR3 contains 16 residues. Germline CDR1 and CDR2: SGHKS and YYEKEE (reference sequence). Trimming cost V 0 bases and J 5 bases, with 18 bases left between them. CDR3 sequence (DNA): TGTGCCAGCAGCTTGGTGGGTAATGGCAGGGCCAACGAGCAGTACTTC. Translation gives CASSLVGNGRANEQYF.

A few counts support this clonotype. The chain carries TRBV12-3 or TRBV12-4 and TRBJ2-7, with D perhaps matching TRBD1 or TRBD2 (6 bases each). V dropped 3 bases and J dropped 7 bases, with 16 bases sitting between them. The CDR3 consists of 14 residues. The CDR3 nucleotides are TGTGCCAGCAGTTTTGGGGGGACAATCGGGGAGCAGTACTTC. Its translation is CASSFGGTIGEQYF.

The V and J genes are TRBV5-6 and TRBJ2-5; D is possibly TRBD1 (5 bases). V was trimmed by 1 base and J by 4 bases, leaving 14 bases between them. The CDR3 sequence is 15 residues long. Germline V lookup: CDR1 SGHDT, CDR2 YYEEEE. The CDR3 is CASSLPAHGAETQYF. The DNA of the CDR3 is TGTGCCAGCAGCTTGCCCGCTCATGGGGCAGAGACCCAGTACTTC.

This clonotype has only a few counts. The V gene is TRBV12-3 or TRBV12-4, the J gene TRBJ2-7; maybe TRBD2 (6 bases). This CDR3 is 14 amino acids long. Trimming took off 6 bases at V and 2 bases at J, with 14 bases between the two ends. CDR3 protein: CASRLGTGAYEQYF. The CDR3 nucleotides are TGTGCCAGCAGACTTGGGACTGGAGCCTACGAGCAGTACTTC.

This clonotype was found once. The chain links TRBV20-1 to TRBJ2-5, with 11 bases identical to TRBD1. The germline V gene has CDR1 DFQATT and CDR2 SNEGSKA (reference sequence). The CDR3 runs to 13 residues. With 6 bases clipped from V and 4 bases from J, the junction kept 4 bases outside the gene matches. The CDR3 protein is CSAGQGVGETQYF. In nucleotides, the CDR3 is TGCAGTGCGGGACAGGGGGTGGGAGAGACCCAGTACTTC.

The chain employs TRBV7-9 and TRBJ2-2, with D tentatively TRBD1 (7 bases). Looked up from germline, CDR1 is SEHNR and CDR2 is FQNEAQ (reference sequence). The V end lost 5 bases, the J end lost 6 bases, and 19 bases lay between the germline ends. This CDR3 comprises 16 residues. The DNA of the CDR3 is TGTGCCAGCAGCACACGGCCAGGGGGGAGCTCCGGGGAGCTGTTTTTT. This codes for CASSTRPGGSSGELFF.

This clonotype was counted between two and nine times. This chain uses TRBV9 with TRBJ2-7; D possibly corresponds to TRBD2 (5 bases). The CDR3 spans 14 residues. In germline, CDR1 is SGDLS, CDR2 YYNGEE. The ends were cut back, 0 bases at V and 7 bases at J, with 14 bases in the middle. In DNA, the CDR3 is TGTGCCAGCAGCGTAGACTTAATAGGGAGTGAGCAGTACTTC. Protein: CASSVDLIGSEQYF.

This clonotype was detected ten times or more. The chain recombines TRBV29-1 with TRBJ2-5; D gene unclear. This CDR3 is 11 amino acids long. Germline assignment: CDR1 SQVTM and CDR2 ANQGSEA. V gave up 5 bases and J gave up 2 bases, with 6 bases separating them. CDR3 nucleotide sequence: TGCAGCGTTTCCAGTCAAGAGACCCAGTACTTC. Amino acid sequence: CSVSSQETQYF.

For the CDR3, the DNA is TGTGCCAGCAGCTCGACAGAAGGCACAGTGAACACTGAAGCTTTCTTT. Its translation is CASSSTEGTVNTEAFF. The chain couples TRBV7-9 to TRBJ1-1; D is perhaps TRBD1 (5 bases). CDR3 length equals 16 residues. From germline, CDR1 is SEHNR and CDR2 FQNEAQ (reference sequence). V lost 4 bases and J 0 bases, leaving 15 bases between the germline ends.

This clonotype was observed many times. This chain joins TRBV20-1 and TRBJ2-1; 9 bases line up with TRBD2. V was clipped by 5 bases and J by 4 bases; unmatched bases: 18. The germline gives CDR1 DFQATT, CDR2 SNEGSKA (reference sequence). The CDR3 length is 18 residues. CDR3 protein: CSAGGQGAGGLGYNEQFF. The CDR3 DNA sequence: TGCAGTGCTGGGGGCCAAGGGGCGGGAGGGCTTGGGTACAATGAGCAGTTCTTC.

This clonotype was seen more than once but under ten times. The chain employs TRBV12-3 or TRBV12-4 and TRBJ1-2, with D maybe TRBD1 (6 bases). V was clipped by 4 bases and J by 2 bases, with 11 bases between them. There are 14 residues in the CDR3. The CDR3 protein is CASSWGRQNYGYTF. The CDR3 nucleotides read TGTGCCAGCAGTTGGGGGCGACAGAACTATGGCTACACCTTC.

The table lists this clonotype with many counts. The chain links TRBV3-1 to TRBJ1-1, with D tentatively TRBD1 (6 bases). Deletions cut 4 bases from V and 7 bases from J, with 10 bases between. The CDR3 covers 12 residues. Germline CDR1 reads LGHDT; CDR2 reads YNNKEL (reference sequence). CDR3 protein: CASSPTGDEAFF. CDR3 in DNA: TGTGCCAGCAGCCCGACAGGCGATGAAGCTTTCTTT.

This clonotype was seen ten or more times. The chain couples TRBV7-2 to TRBJ2-5; 9 bases are shared with TRBD1. The CDR3 spans 15 residues. The ends lost 4 bases at V and 2 bases at J; junction bases unmatched: 5. The germline V gene encodes CDR1 SGHTA and CDR2 FQGNSA. This CDR3 reads CASSSDRGRQETQYF. The CDR3 coding sequence is TGTGCCAGCAGCTCCGACAGGGGGAGACAAGAGACCCAGTACTTC.

This clonotype appeared a few times. The rearrangement joins TRBV7-9 to TRBJ2-7; 8 bases agree with TRBD1. V lost 6 bases to trimming and J lost 3 bases; unmatched junction nucleotides: 10. The CDR3 consists of 15 residues. Germline assignment: CDR1 SEHNR and CDR2 FQNEAQ (reference sequence). The CDR3: CASRTPGQAFYEQYF. CDR3 sequence (DNA): TGTGCCAGCAGGACCCCGGGACAGGCCTTCTACGAGCAGTACTTC.

The gene calls are TRBV20-1 and TRBJ1-3; 10 nucleotides match TRBD1. The CDR3 loop spans 18 amino acids. V lost 0 bases and J lost 5; bases outside the gene matches: 13. Germline lookup yields CDR1 DFQATT and CDR2 SNEGSKA (reference sequence). CDR3 protein: CSARDQGQGPGARNTIYF. CDR3 bases: TGCAGTGCTAGAGATCAGGGACAGGGGCCAGGTGCAAGAAACACCATATATTTT.